The clone carrying this TCR beta chain was seen only a few times. Germline V gene lookup returns CDR1 MDHEN and CDR2 SYDVKM. The CDR3 covers 15 residues. V was trimmed by 4 bases and J by 5 bases, leaving 17 bases between them. For CDR3 and TCR beta VDJ profiling, genomic DNA was the template used. TCRdb independently ran MiXCR on the reads; one entry per CDR3 protein. The sample has 150,000 to 200,000 distinct CDR3 sequences, approximately 49% seen once. These data are taken from a study of CD8+CD57+ T cells in acquired aplastic anemia. Material for sequencing was sorted CD4+, CD8+, or CD8+CD57+ T cells (not recorded which) from PBMCs. V and J are TRBV28 and TRBJ2-5; D is perhaps TRBD1 or TRBD2 (6 bases each). This receptor was obtained from a human donor in good health. CDR3 loop: CASSSQLGGMETQYF. CDR3 DNA: TGTGCCAGCAGTTCCCAACTCGGGGGCATGGAGACCCAGTACTTC. Based on the CDR3 plus reference TRBV28 and TRBJ2-5, the full variable domain is DVKVTQSSRYLVKRTGEKVFLECVQDMDHENMFWYRQDPGLGLRLIYFSYDVKMKEKGDIPEGYSVSREKKERFSLILESASTNQTSMYLCASSSQLGGMETQYFGPGTRLLVL.